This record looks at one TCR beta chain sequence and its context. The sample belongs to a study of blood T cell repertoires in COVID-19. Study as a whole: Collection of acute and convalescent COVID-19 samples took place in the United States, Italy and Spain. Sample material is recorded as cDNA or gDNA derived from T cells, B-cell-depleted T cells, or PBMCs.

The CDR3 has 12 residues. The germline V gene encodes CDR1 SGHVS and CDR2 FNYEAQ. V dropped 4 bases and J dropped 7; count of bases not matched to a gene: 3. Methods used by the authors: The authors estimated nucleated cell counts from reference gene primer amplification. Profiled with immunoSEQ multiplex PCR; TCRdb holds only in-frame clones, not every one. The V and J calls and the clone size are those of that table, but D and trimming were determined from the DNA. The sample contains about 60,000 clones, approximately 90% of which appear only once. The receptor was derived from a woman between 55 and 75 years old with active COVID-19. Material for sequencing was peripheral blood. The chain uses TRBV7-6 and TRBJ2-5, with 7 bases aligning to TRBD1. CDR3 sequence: CASSSYRGTQYF. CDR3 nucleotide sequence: TGTGCCAGCAGCTCGTACAGGGGGACCCAGTACTTC.